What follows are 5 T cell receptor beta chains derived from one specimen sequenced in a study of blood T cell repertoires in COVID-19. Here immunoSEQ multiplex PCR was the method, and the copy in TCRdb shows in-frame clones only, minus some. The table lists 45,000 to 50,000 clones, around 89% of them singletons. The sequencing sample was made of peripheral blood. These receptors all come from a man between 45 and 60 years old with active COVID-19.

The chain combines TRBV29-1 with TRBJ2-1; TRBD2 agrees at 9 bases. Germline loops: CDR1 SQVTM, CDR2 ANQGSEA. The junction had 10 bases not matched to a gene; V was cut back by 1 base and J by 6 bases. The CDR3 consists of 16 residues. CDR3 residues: CSVEVGASGMSNEQFF. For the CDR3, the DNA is TGCAGCGTTGAAGTCGGGGCTAGCGGGATGTCCAATGAGCAGTTCTTC.

In DNA, the CDR3 is TGTGCCAGCTCACCACTACCACCACAGGCAACTAATGAAAAACTGTTTTTT. Translation: CASSPLPPQATNEKLFF. The rearrangement uses TRBV18 and TRBJ1-4; tentatively, D is TRBD1 (5 bases). V shed 1 base and J shed 0 bases, with 12 bases lying between them. Looked up from germline, CDR1 is KGHSH and CDR2 is LQKENI. The CDR3 is 17 amino acids.

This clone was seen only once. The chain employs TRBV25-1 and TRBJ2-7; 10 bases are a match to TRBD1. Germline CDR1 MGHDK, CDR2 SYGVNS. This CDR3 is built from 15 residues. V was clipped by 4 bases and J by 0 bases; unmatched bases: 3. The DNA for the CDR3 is TGTGCCAGCAGTGGCCGGGACAGGGGCTCCTACGAGCAGTACTTC. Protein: CASSGRDRGSYEQYF.

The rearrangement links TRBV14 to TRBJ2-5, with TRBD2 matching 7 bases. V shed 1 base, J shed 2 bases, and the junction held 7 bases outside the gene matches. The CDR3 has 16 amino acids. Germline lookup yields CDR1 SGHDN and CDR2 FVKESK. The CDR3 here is CASSQGWDYVQETQYF. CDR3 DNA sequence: TGTGCCAGCAGCCAAGGATGGGACTACGTACAAGAGACCCAGTACTTC.

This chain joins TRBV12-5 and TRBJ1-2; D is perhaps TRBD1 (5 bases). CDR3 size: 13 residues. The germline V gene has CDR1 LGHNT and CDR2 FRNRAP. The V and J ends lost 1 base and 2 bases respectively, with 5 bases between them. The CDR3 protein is CASGLGQNYGYTF. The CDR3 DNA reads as TGTGCTAGTGGTTTGGGACAGAACTATGGCTACACCTTC.